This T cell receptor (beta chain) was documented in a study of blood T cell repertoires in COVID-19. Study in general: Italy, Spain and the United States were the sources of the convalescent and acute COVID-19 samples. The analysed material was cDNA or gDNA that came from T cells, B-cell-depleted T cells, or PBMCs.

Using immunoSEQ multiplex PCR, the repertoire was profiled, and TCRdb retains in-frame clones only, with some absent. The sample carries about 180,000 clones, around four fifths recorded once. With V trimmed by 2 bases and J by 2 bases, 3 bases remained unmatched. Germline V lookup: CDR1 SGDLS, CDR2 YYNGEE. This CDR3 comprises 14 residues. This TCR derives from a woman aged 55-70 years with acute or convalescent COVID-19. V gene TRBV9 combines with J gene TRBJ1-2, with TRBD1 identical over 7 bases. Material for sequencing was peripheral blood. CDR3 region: CASSVGQENYGYTF. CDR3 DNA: TGTGCCAGCAGCGTCGGACAGGAGAACTATGGCTACACCTTC.